Presented here are 2 T cell receptor beta chains from one specimen sequenced in a study of blood T cell repertoires in COVID-19. Clones were sequenced by immunoSEQ multiplex PCR, and TCRdb holds only the in-frame ones, with some missing. Of 60,000 or so clones in the sample, 75% to 85% were seen once. Material: peripheral blood. These receptors were collected from a human donor in a cohort sampled during active COVID-19.

The chain carries TRBV3-1 (or the pseudogene TRBV3-2) and TRBJ2-1; 11 bases match TRBD2. The V gene's germline CDR1 is LGHDT and CDR2 YNNKEL (reference sequence). CDR3 length: 14 residues. With 7 bases clipped from V and 6 bases from J, the junction kept 5 bases outside the gene matches. The CDR3 protein is CASTGLAAGNEQFF. The CDR3 nucleotides read TGTGCCAGCACGGGACTAGCGGCCGGCAATGAGCAGTTCTTC.

The chain is built from TRBV5-1 and TRBJ2-3; a possible D gene is TRBD2 (7 bases). There are 17 residues in the CDR3. From germline, CDR1 is SGHRS and CDR2 YFSETQ. The V gene lost 0 bases and the J gene lost 5 bases, with 19 bases spanning the gap. CDR3 in DNA: TGCGCCAGCAGCTTGGATGGGGCGGGGGCCCGCGGAGATACGCAGTATTTT. It encodes CASSLDGAGARGDTQYF.